This T cell receptor beta chain was found in a study of OX40 agonist ivuxolimab in advanced cancers. Study information: It was permissible to have had prior anti-PD-1, anti-PD-L1 or anti-CTLA-4 therapy, and approximately 38% had some.

General study findings and limits: CD4+ and CD8+ blood T cells expanded clonally by week 6 at 0.1 to 3.0 mg/kg. The study found that CD8+ T cells averaged more expanded clones than CD4+.

Worth noting for this clone: No antigen is known for it.

Repertoires were generated with immunoSEQ multiplex PCR, while TCRdb's copy carries only in-frame clones and drops some. The table lists about 77,000 clones, around 94% of them singletons. Sampling times: baseline, cycle 4 day 1, cycle 7 day 1. V lost 3 bases, J lost 12 bases, and 9 bases lay in between. Germline V CDR1 and CDR2: SGHNT, YENEEA. The CDR3 spans 11 residues. This TCR was sampled from an adult with an advanced solid tumor such as melanoma, head and neck, liver or kidney cancer. The material sequenced was CD4+ or CD8+ T cells sorted from blood, taken in a trial of the OX40 agonist ivuxolimab. This chain joins TRBV11-3 and TRBJ2-1; D not certain. The CDR3 region has the DNA TGTGCCAGCAGCTTGGCTTTAGGGCAGTTCTTC. Amino acids: CASSLALGQFF.